This TCR beta chain appears in the sequencing data of a study of blood T cell repertoires in COVID-19. Overall study: The United States, Italy and Spain supplied acute and convalescent COVID-19 samples.

The CDR3 totals 17 residues. The V gene lost 0 bases and the J gene lost 6 bases, with 19 bases spanning the gap. CDR1 and CDR2 from the germline V gene are SGHDN and FVKESK. Per the authors' pipeline: Reference gene primer amplification yielded estimated nucleated cell counts. The protocol was immunoSEQ multiplex PCR, while the TCRdb copy is restricted to in-frame clones and leaves out a portion. V, J and clone size derive from that table, while D and trimming were established from the DNA sequence. The top ten clones hold approximately 16% of a sample with under 65,000 clones, 75% to 95% of them seen once.

V gene TRBV14 combines with J gene TRBJ2-3; the D gene is possibly TRBD1 (6 bases). The TCR comes from an older man with acute or convalescent COVID-19. The sample taken for sequencing was peripheral blood. CDR3 coding DNA: TGTGCCAGCAGCCAAGATCTTGGAAGGGGGATTGGTGATACGCAGTATTTT. Its protein is CASSQDLGRGIGDTQYF.